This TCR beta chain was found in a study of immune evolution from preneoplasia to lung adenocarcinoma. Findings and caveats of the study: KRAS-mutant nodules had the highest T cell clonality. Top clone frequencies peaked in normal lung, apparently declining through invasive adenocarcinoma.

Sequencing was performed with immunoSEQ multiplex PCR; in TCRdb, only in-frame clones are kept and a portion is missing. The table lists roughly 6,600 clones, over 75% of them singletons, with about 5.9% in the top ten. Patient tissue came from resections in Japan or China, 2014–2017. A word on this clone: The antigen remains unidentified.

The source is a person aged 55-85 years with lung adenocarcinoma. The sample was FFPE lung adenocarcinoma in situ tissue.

CDR3 bases: TGCGCCAGCAGCCTGGGTTCTACTTATAATTCACCCCTCCACTTT. Protein: CASSLGSTYNSPLHF. The rearrangement uses TRBV4-1 and TRBJ1-6, with D unresolved. The CDR3 totals 15 residues. The germline gives CDR1 MGHRA, CDR2 YSYEKL. Trimming cost V 4 bases and J 4 bases, with 11 bases left between them.